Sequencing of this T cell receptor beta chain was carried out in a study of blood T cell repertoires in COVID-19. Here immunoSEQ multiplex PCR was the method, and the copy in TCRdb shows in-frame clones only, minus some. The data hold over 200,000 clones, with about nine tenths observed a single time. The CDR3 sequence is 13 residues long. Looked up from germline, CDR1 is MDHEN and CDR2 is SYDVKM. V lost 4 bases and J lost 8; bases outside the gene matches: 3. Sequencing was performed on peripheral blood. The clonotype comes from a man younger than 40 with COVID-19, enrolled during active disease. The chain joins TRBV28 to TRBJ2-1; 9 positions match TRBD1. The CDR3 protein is CASSWTGVYEQFF. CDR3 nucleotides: TGTGCCAGCAGTTGGACAGGGGTCTATGAGCAGTTCTTC.